The next 23 T cell receptor beta chains were all read from a single sample in a study of long-term antiretroviral therapy in people with HIV. The immunoSEQ assay was v3.0, run at survey level. Generated by immunoSEQ multiplex PCR, the TCRdb table keeps only in-frame clones and is missing some. Among some 20,000 clones listed, around 80% were seen once. The sample was unsorted PBMCs, taken at the start of antiretroviral therapy, before treatment. All receptors derive from a woman aged 40 to 49 with HIV.

The V and J genes are TRBV7-8 and TRBJ1-1; D unresolved. The CDR3 contains 16 residues. Germline CDR1 SGHVS, CDR2 FQNEAQ. Trimming removed 5 bases at V and 3 bases at J, with 19 bases between. The CDR3 region is CASSAPRLNRDTEAFF. The CDR3 bases are TGTGCCAGCAGCGCACCCCGACTGAATCGGGACACTGAAGCTTTCTTT.

This clone showed up just a few times. The chain couples TRBV7-2 to TRBJ2-7; 8 bases are shared with TRBD1. Trimming at V came to 4 bases and at J to 0 bases, leaving 2 bases not matched to a gene. Germline assignment: CDR1 SGHTA and CDR2 FQGNSA. The CDR3 sequence is 14 residues long. The CDR3 protein is CASSWDRSSYEQYF. Here the CDR3 DNA reads TGTGCCAGCAGCTGGGACAGGAGCTCCTACGAGCAGTACTTC.

V gene TRBV13 combines with J gene TRBJ2-2; 8 bases map to TRBD2. There are 15 residues in the CDR3. The V segment lost 6 bases and the J segment 2 bases; nucleotides outside the gene matches: 5. Germline CDR1 PRHDT, CDR2 FYEKMQ (reference sequence). The CDR3 region has the DNA TGTGCCAGCAGGACAAGCGGGGGAAACACCGGGGAGCTGTTTTTT. Protein: CASRTSGGNTGELFF.

This rearrangement joins TRBV6-5 to TRBJ2-7, with 9 bases aligning to TRBD1. Per the germline V gene, CDR1 is MNHEY and CDR2 is SVGAGI. V shed 6 bases and J 5 bases; nucleotides not matched to a gene: 5. The CDR3 loop spans 13 amino acids. The DNA of the CDR3 is TGTGCCAGCAGCCGGGACAGGGCCGACGAGCAGTACTTC. Protein sequence: CASSRDRADEQYF.

This rearrangement joins TRBV30 to TRBJ2-3; TRBD1 matches at 9 bases. The CDR3 spans 15 residues. CDR1 and CDR2 from the germline V gene are GTSNPN and SVGIG (reference sequence). The V segment lost 1 base and the J segment 4 bases; nucleotides outside the gene matches: 6. CDR3 bases: TGTGCCTGGAGTGCCGGGACAGGGAGCTCAGATACGCAGTATTTT. Translating gives CAWSAGTGSSDTQYF.

The rearrangement links TRBV5-1 to TRBJ2-1; D is uncertain. The V gene's germline CDR1 is SGHRS and CDR2 YFSETQ. The CDR3 covers 16 residues. The V and J ends lost 3 bases and 7 bases respectively, with 20 bases between them. This CDR3 reads CASSSPPLRSGNEQFF. The CDR3 DNA reads as TGCGCCAGCAGCTCCCCCCCCCTAAGATCGGGTAATGAGCAGTTCTTC.

This chain uses TRBV18 with TRBJ1-6; 7 bases line up with TRBD1. CDR3 length: 16 residues. Trimming cost V 5 bases and J 8 bases; bases outside gene matches: 12. Germline V gene sequence: CDR1 KGHSH, CDR2 LQKENI. Here the CDR3 reads CASSSSDRRDDSPLHF. CDR3 DNA: TGTGCCAGCTCATCCTCGGACAGGAGGGACGATTCACCCCTCCACTTT.

The chain combines TRBV19 with TRBJ2-5; D is unclear. Germline CDR1 and CDR2: LNHDA and SQIVND (reference sequence). V was clipped by 2 bases and J by 2 bases, with 9 bases between them. This CDR3 region has 14 residues. CDR3: CASSISPAQETQYF. Written as DNA, the CDR3 is TGTGCCAGTAGTATATCGCCGGCACAAGAGACCCAGTACTTC.

The chain combines TRBV18 with TRBJ1-4, with D possibly TRBD1 on 6 matching bases. Trimming removed 6 bases from V and 7 bases from J, with 15 bases in between. The CDR3 runs to 14 residues. Germline assignment: CDR1 KGHSH and CDR2 LQKENI. The CDR3 DNA reads TGTGCCAGCTCCCATGACAGGCATCCTGAAAAACTGTTTTTT. This translates into CASSHDRHPEKLFF.

The rearrangement uses TRBV4-3 and TRBJ1-1, with D possibly being TRBD1 (5 bases). The CDR3 is made up of 15 amino acids. Per the germline V gene, CDR1 is LGHNA and CDR2 is YSLEER. Trimming cost V 1 base and J 5 bases, with 14 bases left between them. CDR3 amino acids: CASSQGKGTGTEAFF. The CDR3 nucleotides read TGCGCCAGCAGCCAAGGGAAGGGGACGGGTACTGAAGCTTTCTTT.

A few counts support this clone. This rearrangement joins TRBV9 to TRBJ1-2, with D possibly TRBD1 on 5 matching bases. V shed 4 bases and J shed 6 bases, with 19 bases lying between them. CDR3 length equals 15 residues. Germline V lookup: CDR1 SGDLS, CDR2 YYNGEE. The CDR3 sequence: CASSPEGRRTNGYTF. The DNA of the CDR3 is TGTGCCAGCAGCCCAGAAGGGAGGCGGACAAATGGCTACACCTTC.

The chain has TRBV6-4 and TRBJ1-5; D unresolved. V was shortened by 0 bases and J by 7 bases, with 10 bases between the two germline ends. This CDR3 region has 14 residues. Germline V gene data show CDR1 as MRHNA and CDR2 as SNTAGT. CDR3: CASSDSRERQPQHF. The CDR3 region has the DNA TGTGCCAGCAGTGACTCACGGGAAAGACAGCCCCAGCATTTT.

V usage is TRBV5-6 and J usage is TRBJ2-2, with 10 bases fitting TRBD1. Germline V gene sequence: CDR1 SGHDT, CDR2 YYEEEE. There are 16 residues in the CDR3. Trimming removed 4 bases from V and 6 bases from J; junction bases left unmatched: 9. The CDR3 DNA reads TGTGCCAGCAGCCACCTGACAGGGGGCTGGGCCGGGGAGCTGTTTTTT. Translated, it gives CASSHLTGGWAGELFF.

The V call is TRBV5-4, the J call TRBJ2-7; no definite D call. There are 11 residues in the CDR3. Per germline, CDR1 SGHNT and CDR2 YYREEE (reference sequence). The V end lost 3 bases, the J end lost 5 bases, and 6 bases lay between the germline ends. As DNA, the CDR3 is TGTGCCAGCAGCTCTTTCAACGAGCAGTACTTC. Translation gives CASSSFNEQYF.

V is TRBV5-1 and J is TRBJ1-4, with D maybe TRBD1 (5 bases). V gave up 1 base and J gave up 11 bases, with 18 bases separating them. CDR3 size: 15 residues. Germline CDR1 is SGHRS and CDR2 is YFSETQ. CDR3 bases: TGCGCCAGCAGCTTGCATTGGCAGGGTAACGGGAAACTGTTTTTT. Amino acids: CASSLHWQGNGKLFF.

This rearrangement joins TRBV19 to TRBJ1-4; possibly TRBD1 for D (5 bases). This CDR3 contains 15 residues. Trimming cost V 1 base and J 5 bases, with 11 bases left between them. Germline V gene data show CDR1 as LNHDA and CDR2 as SQIVND (reference sequence). The CDR3 reads CASSIGQSGNEKLFF. The CDR3 bases are TGTGCCAGTAGTATAGGACAGTCGGGGAATGAAAAACTGTTTTTT.

This clone showed up just once. This chain uses TRBV5-1 with TRBJ2-2; 7 bases are a match to TRBD1. Germline CDR1 reads SGHRS; CDR2 reads YFSETQ. This CDR3 is built from 15 residues. V gave up 1 base and J gave up 3 bases; unmatched junction bases: 3. In DNA, the CDR3 is TGCGCCAGCAGCTTGACAGGGGACCACACCGGGGAGCTGTTTTTT. It codes for CASSLTGDHTGELFF. Full variable domain (rest looked up from reference TRBV5-1 and TRBJ2-2): KAGVTQTPRYLIKTRGQQVTLSCSPISGHRSVSWYQQTPGQGLQFLFEYFSETQRNKGNFPGRFSGRQFSNSRSEMNVSTLELGDSALYLCASSLTGDHTGELFFGEGSRLTVL.

The rearrangement joins TRBV4-3 to TRBJ2-1, with 10 bases identical to TRBD2. The CDR3 loop spans 16 amino acids. V shed 4 bases, J shed 0 bases, and the junction held 3 bases outside the gene matches. Germline V gene lookup returns CDR1 LGHNA and CDR2 YSLEER. The CDR3 DNA reads TGCGCCAGCAGCCGGACTAGCGGAAGCTCCTACAATGAGCAGTTCTTC. It translates to CASSRTSGSSYNEQFF.

The gene calls are TRBV19 and TRBJ1-1; D gene unclear. This CDR3 has 12 amino acids. Deletions cut 1 base from V and 4 bases from J, with 4 bases between. The germline V gene encodes CDR1 LNHDA and CDR2 SQIVND (reference sequence). CDR3 bases: TGTGCCAGTAGTATAGCTAGCACTGAAGCTTTCTTT. This gives the protein CASSIASTEAFF.

The chain has TRBV5-1 and TRBJ1-1; D uncertain. CDR3 length: 15 amino acids. CDR1 SGHRS and CDR2 YFSETQ come from the germline V gene. Between the trimmed V and J ends, which lost 4 bases and 1 base, there was a span of 14 bases. The CDR3 sequence is CASSPRAGGNTEAFF. The DNA of the CDR3 is TGCGCCAGCAGCCCTCGGGCGGGCGGGAACACTGAAGCTTTCTTT.

This chain uses TRBV30 with TRBJ2-2; TRBD1 is a possible D gene (5 bases). This CDR3 has 14 amino acids. Per the germline V gene, CDR1 is GTSNPN and CDR2 is SVGIG (reference sequence). V lost 4 bases, J lost 5 bases, and 14 bases lay in between. Here the CDR3 reads CAWNGPGLTGELFF. The DNA for the CDR3 is TGTGCCTGGAATGGGCCAGGGTTAACCGGGGAGCTGTTTTTT.

The V and J genes are TRBV18 and TRBJ2-7, with unresolved D. The CDR3 runs 14 residues. V was shortened by 5 bases and J by 2 bases, with 13 bases between the two germline ends. Germline V gene lookup returns CDR1 KGHSH and CDR2 LQKENI. CDR3 in DNA: TGTGCCAGCTCATATCTTTTTTTAACCTACGAGCAGTACTTC. Amino acids: CASSYLFLTYEQYF.

This chain uses TRBV9 with TRBJ2-2; perhaps TRBD2 as D (6 bases). Germline V lookup: CDR1 SGDLS, CDR2 YYNGEE. Trimming left V 3 bases short and J 7 bases short, with 25 bases between. This CDR3 has 18 residues. The chain's CDR3 is CASSDSTTGGFRNGELFF. The CDR3 coding sequence is TGTGCCAGCAGCGACTCCACTACCGGGGGTTTCCGGAACGGGGAGCTGTTTTTT.